In its sample, the clone carrying this T cell receptor (beta chain) was seen a few times. Its specificity is unknown. TCRdb redid the calling of the 5' RACE reads with MiXCR, one entry per CDR3 protein. Counted here are 200,000 to 250,000 distinct CDR3 sequences, 6.5% to 9% occurring once; the ten biggest clones make up around 5.4%. Only healthy Caucasians were included as donors. The sample is drawn from a study of identical twins. Study-wide results and limits: Within cord blood, abundant beta clonotypes carried fewer insertions, but memory repertoires showed no such trend. Within twin pairs, the out-of-frame alpha sequences they shared showed excess low generation probability.

These data were also filed under a second study, of yellow fever vaccine responses in identical twins.

The origin of this receptor is a woman younger than 30 in good health. The material sequenced was CD8+ T cells sorted from blood.

Here the CDR3 DNA reads TGTGCCACCAGCGAGGGACTGGACAATGAGCAGTTCTTC. Amino acids: CATSEGLDNEQFF. The rearrangement joins TRBV24-1 to TRBJ2-1; possible D gene TRBD2, 6 bases. CDR1 is KGHDR, CDR2 SFDVKD, per germline. V was shortened by 7 bases and J by 5 bases, with 11 bases between the two germline ends. The CDR3 covers 13 residues.